The sequence of this T cell receptor beta chain was determined in a study of blood T cell repertoires in COVID-19. Study overall: For recovered donors of Cohort 3, there were two negative PCRs, clearance, or symptom resolution.

The study assigned cohorts using participant-reported clinical history. Assay: immunoSEQ multiplex PCR; the TCRdb copy retains only in-frame clones and omits some. In the table there are some 220,000 clones, around 85% of which are singletons. The sample was PBMCs or T cells enriched from blood (not recorded which). This TCR was recovered from a woman in her forties or fifties in a cohort exposed to, infected with or recovered from COVID-19 (not recorded which).

DNA for the CDR3: TGTGCCAGCAGCTCCACGGGGGGATATGAGCAGTTCTTC. This translates into CASSSTGGYEQFF. The chain employs TRBV7-2 and TRBJ2-1, with 7 positions matching TRBD2. The CDR3 is made up of 13 amino acids. V was clipped by 4 bases and J by 8 bases; unmatched bases: 5. Germline V CDR1 and CDR2: SGHTA, FQGNSA.